Reported below is one TCR beta chain. No antigen is known for it. This entry is derived from a study of vaccination effects on CD4 cells after COVID-19. Trimming cost V 3 bases and J 0 bases; bases outside gene matches: 3. The CDR3 totals 15 residues. CDR1 SGDLS and CDR2 YYNGEE come from the germline V gene. The repertoire was sequenced with immunoSEQ multiplex PCR; TCRdb's copy has only in-frame clones and lacks some. The table lists about 24,000 clones, approximately 80% of them singletons. The ViraFEST assay expanded antigen-specific CD4+ T cells with viral peptide pools before sequencing. The authors isolated CD4+ T cells after around nine days of culture. Nucleocapsid antibodies were negative in the vaccine recipients, who had never had SARS-CoV-2 infection. A half-medium replacement with IL-2 medium was carried out on days 3 and 7.

This TCR derives from a human donor who received a COVID-19 vaccine. Sequencing used CD4+ T cells from PBMCs cultured with HCoV-NL63 spike peptides, obtained before COVID-19 vaccination. The chain carries TRBV9 and TRBJ1-1; 9 nucleotides match TRBD1. The CDR3: CASSEQGAMNTEAFF. CDR3 DNA: TGTGCCAGCAGCGAACAGGGGGCCATGAACACTGAAGCTTTCTTT.